This T cell receptor beta chain was captured in a study of blood T cell repertoires in COVID-19. For the study at large: Collection of acute and convalescent COVID-19 samples took place in the United States, Italy and Spain. Sources were T cells, B-cell-depleted T cells, or PBMCs; the material itself was cDNA or gDNA.

Authors' analysis steps: Estimation of nucleated cell counts was performed using reference gene primer amplification. The protocol was immunoSEQ multiplex PCR, while the TCRdb copy is restricted to in-frame clones and leaves out a portion. Clone size and V and J calls were adopted from that table, with D and trimming inferred from the DNA. The top ten hold approximately 4.5% of the sample, which has about 120,000 clones, about four fifths seen once. Germline CDR1 reads LGHNT; CDR2 reads FRNRAP. The CDR3 runs 20 residues. Trimming at V came to 0 bases and at J to 4 bases, leaving 11 bases not matched to a gene.

The chain carries TRBV12-5 and TRBJ2-1; 14 nucleotides line up with TRBD2. The source of this sequence is an older woman with acute or convalescent COVID-19. Sequenced material: peripheral blood. The CDR3 is CASGLVQRTSGGTFYNEQFF. CDR3 DNA: TGTGCTAGTGGTTTGGTACAGAGGACTAGCGGGGGGACTTTTTACAATGAGCAGTTCTTC.